This T cell receptor (beta chain) is drawn from a study of PD-L1 blockade in urothelial cancer. Into every PCR, synthetic TCR analog templates were spiked. The method was immunoSEQ multiplex PCR; TCRdb's version includes in-frame clones alone and lacks a portion of them. This sample has 55,000 to 85,000 clones, with around 90% found just once. V dropped 5 bases and J dropped 6 bases, with 22 bases sitting between them. Germline loops: CDR1 MNHEY, CDR2 SMNVEV (reference sequence). This CDR3 has 16 amino acids. Sequenced here: PBMCs, sampled around atezolizumab (anti-PD-L1) treatment. This clonotype originated in a man aged 55 to 70 with urothelial cancer. This chain connects TRBV27 to TRBJ1-1, with D perhaps matching TRBD1 (5 bases). The CDR3 reads CASSRRVSGVTAEAFF. In DNA, the CDR3 is TGTGCCAGCAGTCGTAGAGTGTCGGGGGTTACGGCTGAAGCTTTCTTT.